This T cell receptor beta chain was retrieved from a study of blood T cell repertoires in COVID-19. Some clones are missing from TCRdb's copy, which holds only in-frame ones; the method was immunoSEQ multiplex PCR. The sample consists of 250,000 to 350,000 clones, roughly 86% of them appearing once. After removal of 3 bases from V and 2 bases from J, the junction contained 4 bases not matched to a gene. From germline, CDR1 is KGHSH and CDR2 LQKENI. The CDR3 consists of 15 residues. The receptor comes from a woman in her forties or fifties who had recovered from COVID-19. Sequenced input: peripheral blood. The chain uses TRBV18 and TRBJ1-1, with 9 bases matching TRBD1. Here the CDR3 reads CASSPRTGDNTEAFF. The DNA of the CDR3 is TGTGCCAGCTCACCTAGGACAGGGGATAACACTGAAGCTTTCTTT. The complete variable domain, with remaining parts taken from reference TRBV18 and TRBJ1-1, reads NAGVMQNPRHLVRRRGQEARLRCSPMKGHSHVYWYRQLPEEGLKFMVYLQKENIIDESGMPKERFSAEFPKEGPSILRIQQVVRGDSAAYFCASSPRTGDNTEAFFGQGTRLTVV.